The rows below give T cell receptor beta chains drawn from one sample of a study of beta chain features in type 1 diabetes. TCRdb's table, derived via immunoSEQ multiplex PCR, lists solely in-frame clones and lacks some. The profile shows about 700,000 clones, roughly 12% of them singletons. The material sequenced was naive CD4+ T cells from blood. Receptor source: a man aged 18 to 35 with type 1 diabetes. CDR3s include the opening cysteine and the closing phenylalanine or tryptophan. Fields, in order: V gene, D gene, J gene, clone size, CDR3 length, CDR3 protein, CDR3 DNA. D genes are given only for firm matches. The size entry is marked missing in some rows and otherwise reads once, few, many or a size class.

V: TRBV30
D: .
J: TRBJ2-5
size: few
length: 12
CDR3: CAWSSMEETQYF
DNA: TGTGCCTGGAGTAGTATGGAAGAGACCCAGTACTTC

V: TRBV9
D: .
J: TRBJ2-2
size: .
length: 16
CDR3: CASSVVGDINTGELFF
DNA: TGTGCCAGCAGCGTAGTTGGGGACATTAATACCGGGGAGCTGTTTTTT

V: TRBV7-9
D: .
J: TRBJ1-1
size: .
length: 14
CDR3: CASSWSGSIAEAFF
DNA: TGTGCCAGCAGCTGGTCAGGTTCAATAGCTGAAGCTTTCTTT

V: TRBV7-2
D: .
J: TRBJ2-1
size: .
length: 17
CDR3: CASSLALRGAGDNEQFF
DNA: TGTGCCAGCAGCTTAGCATTACGGGGTGCTGGGGACAATGAGCAGTTCTTC

V: TRBV2
D: TRBD1
J: TRBJ2-5
size: few
length: 15
CDR3: CASSESQGAGETQYF
DNA: TGTGCCAGCAGTGAATCCCAGGGGGCTGGAGAGACCCAGTACTTC

V: TRBV28
D: .
J: TRBJ1-5
size: few
length: 16
CDR3: CASSLWKDLSNQPQHF
DNA: TGTGCCAGCAGCCTCTGGAAGGACTTAAGCAATCAGCCCCAGCATTTT

V: TRBV10-3
D: TRBD1
J: TRBJ1-5
size: few
length: 16
CDR3: CAISDPGQGGGQPQHF
DNA: TGTGCCATCAGTGACCCGGGACAGGGAGGAGGACAGCCCCAGCATTTT

V: TRBV6-5
D: .
J: TRBJ1-5
size: few
length: 13
CDR3: CASTEGLNQPQHF
DNA: TGTGCCAGCACCGAGGGATTGAATCAGCCCCAGCATTTT

V: TRBV18
D: .
J: TRBJ2-7
size: .
length: 14
CDR3: CASSPGGFRYEQYF
DNA: TGTGCCAGCTCACCAGGGGGATTTCGGTACGAGCAGTACTTC

V: TRBV19
D: TRBD2
J: TRBJ2-3
size: .
length: 16
CDR3: CASSINPGAGTDTQYF
DNA: TGTGCCAGTAGTATTAACCCGGGAGCGGGGACAGATACGCAGTATTTT

V: TRBV30
D: .
J: TRBJ1-6
size: few
length: 13
CDR3: CAWSRTWDSPLHF
DNA: TGTGCCTGGAGTAGGACCTGGGATTCACCCCTCCACTTT

V: TRBV6-6
D: .
J: TRBJ2-7
size: few
length: 14
CDR3: CASNQDGSSYEQYF
DNA: TGTGCCAGCAATCAAGACGGGAGCTCCTACGAGCAGTACTTC

V: TRBV7-8
D: TRBD2
J: TRBJ2-3
size: few
length: 17
CDR3: CASSSRGLAGTTDTQYF
DNA: TGTGCCAGCAGCTCTAGAGGGCTAGCGGGGACCACAGATACGCAGTATTTT

V: TRBV7-9
D: .
J: TRBJ1-2
size: few
length: 15
CDR3: CASSLGSAGANGYTF
DNA: TGTGCCAGCAGCTTAGGATCGGCAGGGGCGAATGGCTACACCTTC

V: TRBV19
D: .
J: TRBJ1-2
size: .
length: 14
CDR3: CASKWLGADYGYTF
DNA: TGTGCCAGTAAATGGTTAGGGGCCGACTATGGCTACACCTTC

V: TRBV6-5
D: TRBD2
J: TRBJ2-3
size: few
length: 16
CDR3: CASSYSGTSGTDTQYF
DNA: TGTGCCAGCAGTTACTCCGGGACTAGCGGCACAGATACGCAGTATTTT

V: TRBV6-5
D: .
J: TRBJ1-6
size: few
length: 15
CDR3: CASSPPDSGRSPLHF
DNA: TGTGCCAGCAGTCCACCTGATTCGGGCAGATCACCCCTCCACTTT